This entry lists 25 T cell receptor beta chains sequenced from one sample in a study of cytomegalovirus exposure and HLA in healthy donors. PCR primers comprised 60 Vbeta and 13 Jbeta primers. Generated by immunoSEQ multiplex PCR, the TCRdb table keeps only in-frame clones and is missing some. The sample includes more than 65,000 clones, under 85% of them seen just once. The sequenced sample consisted of PBMCs. These TCRs come from a woman aged 55-69 years in good health and CMV-seropositive.

This CDR3 reads CSVALQGARATQYF. The CDR3 nucleotides are TGCAGCGTTGCTCTACAAGGAGCGAGGGCTACGCAGTATTTT. This chain uses TRBV29-1 with TRBJ2-3, with D possibly being TRBD2 (5 bases). CDR1 SQVTM and CDR2 ANQGSEA come from the germline V gene. The CDR3 length is 14 residues. The V gene lost 4 bases and the J gene lost 8 bases, with 19 bases spanning the gap.

The chain combines TRBV6-5 with TRBJ2-7, with unresolved D. V lost 9 bases and J lost 5, with 17 bases in between. Germline assignment: CDR1 MNHEY and CDR2 SVGAGI. The CDR3 loop spans 13 amino acids. CDR3 residues: CASTALQRDEQYF. The CDR3 DNA reads TGTGCCAGTACGGCACTCCAACGGGACGAGCAGTACTTC.

The V call is TRBV5-5, the J call TRBJ1-1; D is unclear. Germline values: CDR1 SGHKS, CDR2 YYEKEE (reference sequence). The ends were cut back, 5 bases at V and 9 bases at J, with 17 bases in the middle. CDR3 length: 13 residues. In DNA form, the CDR3 reads TGTGCCAGCAGAGAGGGTACCTCCACGAAAGCTTTCTTT. Protein sequence: CASREGTSTKAFF.

This clone has a handful of counts. The chain is built from TRBV29-1 and TRBJ1-5; weak D call: TRBD1 (5 bases). Germline assignment: CDR1 SQVTM and CDR2 ANQGSEA. CDR3 length: 11 amino acids. V lost 6 bases, J lost 6 bases, and 9 bases lay in between. For the CDR3, the DNA is TGCAGCGTCGGGGGGACTCAGCCCCAGCATTTT. Amino acid sequence: CSVGGTQPQHF.

The chain is built from TRBV7-6 and TRBJ1-5, with D unresolved. V lost 5 bases and J lost 0, with 17 bases in between. CDR3 size: 17 residues. Germline V gives CDR1 SGHVS, CDR2 FNYEAQ. The CDR3: CASSLMSGPVSNQPQHF. CDR3 bases: TGTGCCAGCAGCCTCATGTCAGGCCCGGTTAGCAATCAGCCCCAGCATTTT.

The chain combines TRBV29-1 with TRBJ1-2, with TRBD1 matching 8 bases. CDR1 and CDR2 from the germline V gene are SQVTM and ANQGSEA. The CDR3 spans 16 residues. V lost 1 base to trimming and J lost 7 bases; unmatched junction nucleotides: 14. CDR3 nucleotides: TGCAGCGTTGAAGCCAGGGGGCGATTTGATGAGGGTGGCTACACCTTC. Residues: CSVEARGRFDEGGYTF.

This clone is a singleton in its sample. In this CDR3 the conserved last residue, phenylalanine or tryptophan, is missing, so a read error is likely. The chain combines TRBV10-1 with TRBJ1-4; D uncertain. Deletions cut 0 bases from V and 0 bases from J, with 5 bases between. The germline gives CDR1 WNHNN, CDR2 SYGVQD (reference sequence). The CDR3 runs 15 residues. The CDR3 protein is CASSESRATNEKLFV. In nucleotides, the CDR3 is TGCGCCAGCAGTGAGTCGCGAGCAACTAATGAAAAACTGTTTGTT.

The chain couples TRBV7-2 to TRBJ1-5; D may be TRBD1 (5 bases). The V gene's germline CDR1 is SGHTA and CDR2 FQGNSA. The CDR3 has 14 residues. V lost 2 bases to trimming and J lost 2 bases, with 7 bases between them. The CDR3 DNA reads TGTGCCAGCAGCTTAAAACAGGGCAATCAGCCCCAGCATTTT. Amino acids: CASSLKQGNQPQHF.

J is TRBJ1-3 and V is TRBV7-9; D remains ambiguous. CDR1 and CDR2 (germline): SEHNR, FQNEAQ (reference sequence). This CDR3 has 15 residues. V dropped 5 bases and J dropped 0 bases, with 11 bases sitting between them. CDR3 nucleotides: TGTGCCAGCAGCCCCCCGGGTAACTCTGGAAACACCATATATTTT. Translated, it gives CASSPPGNSGNTIYF.

The rearrangement joins TRBV6-1 to TRBJ1-4; D is possibly TRBD1 (5 bases). CDR3 length: 12 amino acids. Germline V CDR1 and CDR2: MNHNS, SASEGT. The V gene lost 6 bases and the J gene lost 6 bases, with 8 bases spanning the gap. CDR3 amino acids: CASSREDEKLFF. Written as DNA, the CDR3 is TGTGCCAGCAGCAGGGAGGATGAAAAACTGTTTTTT.

V is TRBV19 and J is TRBJ2-2, with 9 positions matching TRBD1. Germline V gene data show CDR1 as LNHDA and CDR2 as SQIVND (reference sequence). V shed 7 bases, J shed 4 bases, and the junction held 10 bases outside the gene matches. CDR3 size: 16 residues. The CDR3 sequence: CASTTGGRLSTGELFF. The CDR3 DNA reads TGTGCCAGTACAACAGGGGGCAGGTTGAGCACCGGGGAGCTGTTTTTT.

The J gene is TRBJ1-6, the V gene TRBV5-4; TRBD1 matches at 7 bases. J was trimmed by 13 bases and V by 4 bases; bases with no gene match: 5. CDR1 and CDR2 (germline): SGHNT, YYREEE (reference sequence). The CDR3 runs 12 residues. In DNA form, the CDR3 reads TGTGCCAGCAGCCAGCAGGGGGAGCCCCTCCACTTT. Translated, it gives CASSQQGEPLHF.

The chain combines TRBV6-1 with TRBJ1-2; TRBD1 matches 7 bases. This CDR3 has 15 amino acids. V dropped 4 bases and J dropped 5; count of bases not matched to a gene: 10. CDR1 and CDR2 (germline): MNHNS, SASEGT. The DNA for the CDR3 is TGTGCCAGCAGTGTTGGGACAGTGGTGGGTTATGGCTACACCTTC. Protein sequence: CASSVGTVVGYGYTF.

This clone was seen a few times. The chain links TRBV29-1 to TRBJ1-5; the D gene is possibly TRBD1 (6 bases). V lost 4 bases and J 5 bases, leaving 9 bases between the germline ends. The CDR3 has 12 residues. CDR1 SQVTM and CDR2 ANQGSEA come from the germline V gene. The CDR3 coding sequence is TGCAGCGTTGGGGACATGGATCAGCCCCAGCATTTT. It encodes CSVGDMDQPQHF.

The V call is TRBV29-1, the J call TRBJ1-2, with a possible D match to TRBD1 (5 bases). CDR3 length equals 14 residues. The germline V and J ends were trimmed by 0 bases and 4 bases, with 12 bases remaining between them. Looked up from germline, CDR1 is SQVTM and CDR2 is ANQGSEA. The CDR3 loop reads CSVEDGGTAYGYTF. The DNA of the CDR3 is TGCAGCGTTGAAGATGGGGGGACGGCCTATGGCTACACCTTC. Complete variable domain (other parts from reference TRBV29-1 and TRBJ1-2): SAVISQKPSRDICQRGTSLTIQCQVDSQVTMMFWYRQQPGQSLTLIATANQGSEATYESGFVIDKFPISRPNLTFSTLTVSNMSPEDSSIYLCSVEDGGTAYGYTFGSGTRLTVV.

This clone has more than one count but fewer than ten. The CDR3 is CASSRTQDNYGYTF. The CDR3 DNA sequence: TGTGCCAGCAGTCGAACGCAGGATAACTATGGCTACACCTTC. This chain links TRBV6-5 with TRBJ1-2; unclear D gene. CDR1 and CDR2 from the germline V gene are MNHEY and SVGAGI. With 5 bases removed from V and 1 base from J, the gap between germline ends came to 11 bases. The CDR3 covers 14 residues.

The gene calls are TRBV6-1 and TRBJ2-7; weak D call: TRBD2 (5 bases). Germline CDR1 is MNHNS and CDR2 is SASEGT. V lost 6 bases and J lost 0, with 15 bases in between. CDR3 length equals 15 residues. The CDR3 spells CASRVPGIFSYEQYF. As DNA, the CDR3 is TGTGCCAGCAGAGTTCCCGGGATATTCTCCTACGAGCAGTACTTC.

The gene calls are TRBV5-8 and TRBJ1-1; 10 bases match TRBD1. The V segment lost 0 bases and the J segment 4 bases; nucleotides outside the gene matches: 6. From germline, CDR1 is SGHTS and CDR2 YDEGEE. The CDR3 spans 16 residues. CDR3 in amino acids: CASSLGPGTGATEAFF. The CDR3 DNA sequence: TGTGCCAGCAGCTTGGGTCCCGGGACAGGGGCCACTGAAGCTTTCTTT.

This clone came up a few times. Lacking the conserved final phenylalanine or tryptophan, this CDR3 likely reflects a read error. No DNA is shown, since the ends of the CDR3 on it are uncertain; the CDR3 is the one TCRdb lists. The V call is TRBV5-1, the J call TRBJ1-1. The CDR3 is 13 residues long, counting both termini. The germline gives CDR1 SGHRS, CDR2 YFSETQ. Here the CDR3 reads CASRTPGFTEALV.

The sample holds a few counts of this clone. The missing conserved phenylalanine or tryptophan at the end of this CDR3 makes a read error likely. The chain recombines TRBV9 with TRBJ1-3, with unresolved D. CDR1 is SGDLS, CDR2 YYNGEE, per germline. There are 11 residues in the CDR3. The ends were cut back, 4 bases at V and 7 bases at J, with 6 bases in the middle. The CDR3 sequence: CASSNPNTIYV. In nucleotides, the CDR3 is TGTGCCAGCAGCAACCCGAACACCATATATGTT.

As DNA, the CDR3 is TGCGCCAGCAGCTTGGGGACTAGCGGGGGCCAAGAGACCCAGTACTTC. This codes for CASSLGTSGGQETQYF. This chain connects TRBV5-1 to TRBJ2-5; the match to TRBD2 covers 13 bases. After removal of 0 bases from V and 1 base from J, the junction contained 0 bases not matched to a gene. The CDR3 loop spans 16 amino acids. Germline lookup yields CDR1 SGHRS and CDR2 YFSETQ.

This chain links TRBV10-3 with TRBJ2-7; 8 bases are shared with TRBD1. V gave up 7 bases and J gave up 0 bases; unmatched junction bases: 5. The germline gives CDR1 ENHRY, CDR2 SYGVKD. The CDR3 has 14 residues. Here the CDR3 DNA reads TGTGCCATCACCAGGACAGGGAGCTCCTACGAGCAGTACTTC. Its translation is CAITRTGSSYEQYF.

The genes are TRBV30 and TRBJ1-2; D might be TRBD1 (5 bases). Germline CDR1 and CDR2: GTSNPN and SVGIG (reference sequence). The CDR3 sequence is 14 residues long. The V gene lost 3 bases and the J gene lost 1 base, with 12 bases spanning the gap. The DNA for the CDR3 is TGTGCCTGGAGAGGGGCAGGGCTTAACTATGGCTACACCTTC. It yields the protein CAWRGAGLNYGYTF.

V usage is TRBV29-1 and J usage is TRBJ1-2, with 8 bases identical to TRBD1. V gave up 4 bases and J gave up 0 bases; unmatched junction bases: 1. The CDR3 runs to 13 residues. Germline V gene data show CDR1 as SQVTM and CDR2 as ANQGSEA. The CDR3 region is CSVATGANYGYTF. DNA for the CDR3: TGCAGCGTTGCGACAGGGGCTAACTATGGCTACACCTTC.

V gene TRBV4-1 combines with J gene TRBJ2-4, with D hard to call. Germline lookup yields CDR1 MGHRA and CDR2 YSYEKL. The length of the CDR3 is 17 residues. V lost 1 base, J lost 0 bases, and 13 bases lay in between. In DNA form, the CDR3 reads TGCGCCAGCAGCCAAGCGGTGAGCAGCGTAGCCAAAAACATTCAGTACTTC. Translating gives CASSQAVSSVAKNIQYF.